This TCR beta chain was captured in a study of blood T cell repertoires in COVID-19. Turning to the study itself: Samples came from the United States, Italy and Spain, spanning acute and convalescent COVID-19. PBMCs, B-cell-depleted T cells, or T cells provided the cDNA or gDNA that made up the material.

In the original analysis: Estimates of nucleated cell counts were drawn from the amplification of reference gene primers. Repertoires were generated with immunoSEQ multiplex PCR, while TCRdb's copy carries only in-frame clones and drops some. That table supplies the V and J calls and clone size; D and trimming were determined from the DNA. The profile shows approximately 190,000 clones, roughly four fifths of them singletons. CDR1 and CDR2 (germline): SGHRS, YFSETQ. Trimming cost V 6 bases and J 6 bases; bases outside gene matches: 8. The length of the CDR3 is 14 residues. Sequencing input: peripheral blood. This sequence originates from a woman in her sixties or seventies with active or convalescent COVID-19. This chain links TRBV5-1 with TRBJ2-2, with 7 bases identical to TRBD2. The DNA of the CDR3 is TGCGCCAGCACCGTAGGAACTAGCGCCGGGGAGCTGTTTTTT. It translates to CASTVGTSAGELFF. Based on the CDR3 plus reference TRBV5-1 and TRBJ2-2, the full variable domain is KAGVTQTPRYLIKTRGQQVTLSCSPISGHRSVSWYQQTPGQGLQFLFEYFSETQRNKGNFPGRFSGRQFSNSRSEMNVSTLELGDSALYLCASTVGTSAGELFFGEGSRLTVL.